This T cell receptor beta chain emerged from a study of T cells after posttransplantation cyclophosphamide. Points from the study as a whole: Donor-recipient repertoire similarity was low at 1-2 months, rising over year one. TRB overlap between skin or GI tissue T cells and blood was limited. TRB clonality was highly associated with recipient CMV seropositivity and reactivation.

Peripheral blood was collected from the related graft donor on the marrow donation day. Germline CDR1 reads SNHLY; CDR2 reads FYNNEI. Losses at the gene ends were 6 bases for V and 5 bases for J; bases not matched to a gene: 8. CDR3 length equals 14 residues. The protocol was immunoSEQ multiplex PCR, while the TCRdb copy is restricted to in-frame clones and leaves out a portion. This sample has 51,000 or so clones; 94% occur once, and the top ten carry 2.9%. Worth noting for this clone: Its matching antigen is unknown.

The sample consisted of PBMCs. The rearrangement links TRBV2 to TRBJ2-5, with TRBD2 matching over 8 bases. This sequence originates from a woman in her twenties or thirties in good health and a related stem cell transplant donor. The CDR3 region is CASRRPGGWETQYF. In DNA, the CDR3 is TGTGCCAGCAGACGACCGGGGGGGTGGGAGACCCAGTACTTC.